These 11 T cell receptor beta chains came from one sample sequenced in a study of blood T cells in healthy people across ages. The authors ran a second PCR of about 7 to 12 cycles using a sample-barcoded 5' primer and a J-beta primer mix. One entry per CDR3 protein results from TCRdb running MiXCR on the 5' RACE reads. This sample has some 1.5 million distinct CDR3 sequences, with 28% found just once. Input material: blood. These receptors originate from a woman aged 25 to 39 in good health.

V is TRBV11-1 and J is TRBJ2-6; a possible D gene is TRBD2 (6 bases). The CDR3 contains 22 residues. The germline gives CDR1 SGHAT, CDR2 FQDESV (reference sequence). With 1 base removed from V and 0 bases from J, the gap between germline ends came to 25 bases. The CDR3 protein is CASSLGGGLMRGAVSGANVLTF. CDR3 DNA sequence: TGTGCCAGCAGCTTAGGCGGAGGATTAATGCGGGGAGCCGTCTCTGGGGCCAACGTCCTGACTTTC.

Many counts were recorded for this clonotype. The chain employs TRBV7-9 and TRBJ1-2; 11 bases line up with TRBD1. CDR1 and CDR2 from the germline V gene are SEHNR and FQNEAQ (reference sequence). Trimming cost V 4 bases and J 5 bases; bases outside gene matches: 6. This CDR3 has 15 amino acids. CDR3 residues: CASSSGQGALYGYTF. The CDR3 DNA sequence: TGTGCCAGCAGCTCCGGACAGGGGGCGTTATATGGCTACACCTTC.

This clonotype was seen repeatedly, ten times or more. CDR3 sequence (DNA): TGTGCCAGCAGCCAAGGCGGGGTACCGCCCTACGAGCAGTACTTC. Encoded protein: CASSQGGVPPYEQYF. This chain links TRBV11-2 with TRBJ2-7; a weak D match, TRBD2 (6 bases). CDR3 length equals 15 residues. Trimming took 5 bases from V and 2 from J, leaving 16 bases between them. Germline CDR1 SGHAT, CDR2 FQNNGV.

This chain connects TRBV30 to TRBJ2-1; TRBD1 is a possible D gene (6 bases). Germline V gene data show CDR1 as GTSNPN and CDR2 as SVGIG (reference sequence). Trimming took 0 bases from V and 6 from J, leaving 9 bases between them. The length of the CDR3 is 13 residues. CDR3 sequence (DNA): TGTGCCTGGAGTGTACTCAGGGGCAATGAGCAGTTCTTC. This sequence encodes CAWSVLRGNEQFF.

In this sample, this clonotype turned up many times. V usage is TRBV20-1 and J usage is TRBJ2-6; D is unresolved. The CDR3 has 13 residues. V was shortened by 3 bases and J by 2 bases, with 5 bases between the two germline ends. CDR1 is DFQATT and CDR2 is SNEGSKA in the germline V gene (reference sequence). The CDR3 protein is CSARGTGANVLTF. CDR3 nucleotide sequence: TGCAGTGCTAGGGGGACTGGGGCCAACGTCCTGACTTTC.

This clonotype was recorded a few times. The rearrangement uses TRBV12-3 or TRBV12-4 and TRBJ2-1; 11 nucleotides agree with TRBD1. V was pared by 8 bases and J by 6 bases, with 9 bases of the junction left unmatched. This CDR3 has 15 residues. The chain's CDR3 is CASAIGQGASNEQFF. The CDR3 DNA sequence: TGTGCCAGCGCTATAGGACAGGGGGCGTCCAATGAGCAGTTCTTC.

This CDR3 is CASSYSRGSATDRYEQYF. The CDR3 DNA sequence: TGTGCCAGCAGTTACTCTCGGGGCAGCGCTACTGATCGCTACGAGCAGTACTTC. V usage is TRBV6-5 and J usage is TRBJ2-5; D tentatively fits TRBD1 or TRBD2 (5 bases each). TRBJ2-7 matches the DNA end more closely, so the J call is doubtful. This CDR3 has 18 residues. Germline V lookup: CDR1 MNHEY, CDR2 SVGAGI.

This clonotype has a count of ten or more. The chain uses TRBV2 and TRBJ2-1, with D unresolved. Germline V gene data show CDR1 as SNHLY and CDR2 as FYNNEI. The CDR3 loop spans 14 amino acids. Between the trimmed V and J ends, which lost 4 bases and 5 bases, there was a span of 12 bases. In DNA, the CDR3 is TGTGCCAGCAGTGGAGGTAGGCCACACAATGAGCAGTTCTTC. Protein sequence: CASSGGRPHNEQFF.

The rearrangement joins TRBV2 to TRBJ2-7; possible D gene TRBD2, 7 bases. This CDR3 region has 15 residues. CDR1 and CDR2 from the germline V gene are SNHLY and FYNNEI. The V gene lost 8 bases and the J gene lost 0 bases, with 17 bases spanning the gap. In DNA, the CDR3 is TGTGCCAGCCGTTCTCGGGGGGCCAGCTCCTACGAGCAGTACTTC. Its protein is CASRSRGASSYEQYF.

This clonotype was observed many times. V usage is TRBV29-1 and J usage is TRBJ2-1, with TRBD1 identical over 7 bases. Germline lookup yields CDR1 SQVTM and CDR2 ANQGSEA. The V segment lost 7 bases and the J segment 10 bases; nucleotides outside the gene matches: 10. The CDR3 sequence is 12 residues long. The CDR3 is CSGSPGDREQFF. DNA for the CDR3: TGCAGCGGCTCCCCAGGGGACAGAGAGCAGTTCTTC.

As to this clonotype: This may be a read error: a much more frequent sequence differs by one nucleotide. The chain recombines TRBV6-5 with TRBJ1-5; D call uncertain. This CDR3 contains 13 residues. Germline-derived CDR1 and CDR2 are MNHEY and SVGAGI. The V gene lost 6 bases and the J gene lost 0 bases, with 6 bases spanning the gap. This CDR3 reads CASRLYSNQPQHF. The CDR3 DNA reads TGTGCCAGCAGGCTTTATAGCAATCAGCCCCAGCATTTT.